This entry lists 11 T cell receptor beta chains sequenced from one sample in a study of blood T cell repertoires in COVID-19. The method was immunoSEQ multiplex PCR; TCRdb's version includes in-frame clones alone and lacks a portion of them. This table has hundreds of thousands of clones, about 91% appearing once. The sequenced material came from peripheral blood. All receptors come from a woman under 40 with COVID-19, enrolled during active disease.

This clone was recorded a few times. CDR3 DNA sequence: TGTGCCAGCAGCCACCGACAGTCTTCTAACTATGGCTACACCTTC. Translated: CASSHRQSSNYGYTF. The genes are TRBV28 and TRBJ1-2, with D perhaps TRBD1 (5 bases). The V gene lost 6 bases and the J gene lost 0 bases, with 14 bases spanning the gap. From germline, CDR1 is MDHEN and CDR2 SYDVKM. CDR3 length equals 15 residues.

The chain carries TRBV7-9 and TRBJ1-6; TRBD1 agrees at 7 bases. Germline trimming cut 1 base from V and 10 bases from J; bases unmatched to any gene: 4. CDR3 length equals 14 residues. Germline-derived CDR1 and CDR2 are SEHNR and FQNEAQ (reference sequence). The CDR3 loop reads CASSLVTGDSPLHF. The CDR3 nucleotides are TGTGCCAGCAGCTTAGTCACAGGGGACTCACCCCTCCACTTT.

The chain recombines TRBV7-2 with TRBJ1-1; D not resolved. Deletions cut 5 bases from V and 10 bases from J, with 17 bases between. The CDR3 totals 13 residues. Germline V gene data show CDR1 as SGHTA and CDR2 as FQGNSA. CDR3 DNA: TGTGCCAGCAGCCGGAAAGTTGATGGAGGAGCTTTCTTT. Translated: CASSRKVDGGAFF.

J is TRBJ1-5 and V is TRBV3-1 (or the pseudogene TRBV3-2), with D possibly being TRBD1 (6 bases). The ends were cut back, 0 bases at V and 1 base at J, with 13 bases in the middle. The CDR3 contains 17 residues. CDR1 and CDR2 (germline): LGHDT, YNNKEL (reference sequence). CDR3 sequence (DNA): TGTGCCAGCAGCCAAGACCCCCAGGGGCACAGCAATCAGCCCCAGCATTTT. Amino acid sequence: CASSQDPQGHSNQPQHF.

V and J are TRBV6-5 and TRBJ2-1, with 10 bases aligning to TRBD1. V dropped 2 bases and J dropped 6; count of bases not matched to a gene: 4. The CDR3 covers 15 residues. Germline V lookup: CDR1 MNHEY, CDR2 SVGAGI. The CDR3 region is CASSYRGQGINEQFF. In DNA, the CDR3 is TGTGCCAGCAGTTACAGGGGACAGGGGATCAATGAGCAGTTCTTC.

The chain has TRBV19 and TRBJ1-4, with TRBD1 identical over 8 bases. Germline V CDR1 and CDR2: LNHDA, SQIVND (reference sequence). The CDR3 consists of 13 residues. J gave up 7 bases and V 8 bases, and 6 bases lay outside the gene matches. CDR3 protein: CASSQGAIEKLFF. CDR3 sequence (DNA): TGTGCCAGTTCTCAGGGGGCGATTGAAAAACTGTTTTTT.

The chain joins TRBV27 to TRBJ2-2; TRBD2 matches 12 bases. Looked up from germline, CDR1 is MNHEY and CDR2 is SMNVEV (reference sequence). Trimming took 5 bases from V and 6 from J; bases not matched to a gene: 4. This CDR3 spans 15 amino acids. DNA for the CDR3: TGTGCCAGCAGTCCCCGACTAGCGGGAGCCGGGGAGCTGTTTTTT. Amino acid sequence: CASSPRLAGAGELFF.

The CDR3 protein is CASSPPGAGSYGYTF. In DNA form, the CDR3 reads TGTGCCAGCTCACCACCGGGGGCAGGGTCGTATGGCTACACCTTC. The chain recombines TRBV18 with TRBJ1-2, with D maybe TRBD1 (6 bases). The length of the CDR3 is 15 residues. Trimming left V 0 bases short and J 5 bases short, with 13 bases between. Germline values: CDR1 KGHSH, CDR2 LQKENI.

The J gene is TRBJ2-2, the V gene TRBV5-4, with 7 bases matching TRBD1. The germline V gene has CDR1 SGHNT and CDR2 YYREEE (reference sequence). This CDR3 region has 15 residues. V trimming: 0 bases; J trimming: 6 bases; junction bases outside the gene matches: 5. The CDR3 spells CASSLGRGPSGELFF. In DNA form, the CDR3 reads TGTGCCAGCAGCTTGGGTAGGGGGCCCTCCGGGGAGCTGTTTTTT.

The V gene is TRBV27, the J gene TRBJ1-2; tentative D call: TRBD1 (6 bases). The CDR3 covers 14 residues. CDR1 and CDR2 (germline): MNHEY, SMNVEV (reference sequence). Trimming pared 7 bases from V and 4 bases from J, leaving 16 bases between. In DNA form, the CDR3 reads TGTGCCAGCACCTCTTTCGAACAGGGCTATGGCTACACCTTC. Its protein product is CASTSFEQGYGYTF.

The rearrangement joins TRBV5-5 to TRBJ2-7, with D perhaps matching TRBD2 (6 bases). Trimming left V 2 bases short and J 0 bases short, with 15 bases between. The CDR3 runs 16 residues. Germline V gives CDR1 SGHKS, CDR2 YYEKEE (reference sequence). CDR3 region: CASSFEYGGISYEQYF. As DNA, the CDR3 is TGTGCCAGCAGCTTTGAGTATGGGGGGATCTCCTACGAGCAGTACTTC.